This T cell receptor (beta chain) was identified in a study of a mutant IDH1 vaccine in newly diagnosed glioma. Repertoires were generated with immunoSEQ multiplex PCR, while TCRdb's copy carries only in-frame clones and drops some. The table includes just under 95,000 clones, under 90% detected once. Noted time point: baseline, week 1 (first vaccination visit). Treatment reported: pre-vaccination baseline after standard-of-care therapy. This clonotype originated in a woman in her fifties or sixties with glioma. The specimen comprised PBMCs, sampled from a glioma patient treated with radiotherapy, temozolomide or both.

The CDR3 region is CASSHTWTGTDYGYTF. The CDR3 nucleotides read TGTGCCAGCTCTCACACTTGGACAGGGACGGACTATGGCTACACCTTC. V gene TRBV18 combines with J gene TRBJ1-2; 8 bases line up with TRBD1. The CDR3 extends over 16 amino acids. From germline, CDR1 is KGHSH and CDR2 LQKENI. V lost 6 bases and J lost 3; bases outside the gene matches: 12.